This T cell receptor beta chain came from a study of cytomegalovirus exposure and HLA in healthy donors. Study findings and constraints: Investigators reported under 200 TCR beta chains as tied to cytomegalovirus.

Details on this clone: The antigen remains undetermined.

The V gene end was trimmed by 5 bases and the J gene end by 6 bases; junction bases not matched to a gene: 8. Germline V gives CDR1 SGHAT, CDR2 FQNNGV. This CDR3 is 15 amino acids long. Only in-frame clones appear in the TCRdb table, and some are missing; sequencing was by immunoSEQ multiplex PCR. The data show roughly 86,000 clones, almost 97% seen once. The origin of this receptor is a man aged 18 to 29 in good health and CMV-seropositive. Sequences were obtained from PBMCs. This chain connects TRBV11-2 to TRBJ2-7, with TRBD2 matching over 12 bases. CDR3 region: CASSALAGGFPEQYF. CDR3 DNA sequence: TGTGCCAGCAGCGCACTAGCGGGAGGATTTCCCGAGCAGTACTTC.